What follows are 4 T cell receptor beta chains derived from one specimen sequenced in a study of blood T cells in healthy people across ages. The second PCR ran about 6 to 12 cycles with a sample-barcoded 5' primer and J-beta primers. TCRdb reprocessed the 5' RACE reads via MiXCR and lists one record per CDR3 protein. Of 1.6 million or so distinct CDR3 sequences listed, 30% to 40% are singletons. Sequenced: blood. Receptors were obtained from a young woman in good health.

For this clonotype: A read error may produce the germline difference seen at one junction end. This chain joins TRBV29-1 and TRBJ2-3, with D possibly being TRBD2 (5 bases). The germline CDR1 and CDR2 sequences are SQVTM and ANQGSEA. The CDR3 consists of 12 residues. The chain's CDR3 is CSVESGWDTRYF. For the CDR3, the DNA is TGCAGCGTTGAATCGGGGTGGGATACGCGGTATTTT.

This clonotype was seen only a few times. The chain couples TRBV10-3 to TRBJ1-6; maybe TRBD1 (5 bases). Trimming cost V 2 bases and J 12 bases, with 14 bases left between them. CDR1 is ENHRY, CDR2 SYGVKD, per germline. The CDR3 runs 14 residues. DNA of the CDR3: TGTGCCATCAGTGAGACCCAGGGCAAGTTACCCCTCCACTTT. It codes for CAISETQGKLPLHF.

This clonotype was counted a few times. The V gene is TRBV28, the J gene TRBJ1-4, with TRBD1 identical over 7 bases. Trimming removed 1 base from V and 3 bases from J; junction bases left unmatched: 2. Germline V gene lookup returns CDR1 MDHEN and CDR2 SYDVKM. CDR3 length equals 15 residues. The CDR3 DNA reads TGTGCCAGCAGTTTATACAGGGGATCTAATGAAAAACTGTTTTTT. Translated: CASSLYRGSNEKLFF.

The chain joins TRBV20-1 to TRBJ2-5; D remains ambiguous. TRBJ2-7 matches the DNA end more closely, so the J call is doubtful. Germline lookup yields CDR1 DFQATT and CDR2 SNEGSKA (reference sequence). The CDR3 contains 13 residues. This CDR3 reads CSARFPTDYEQYF. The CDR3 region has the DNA TGCAGTGCTAGATTCCCAACAGACTACGAGCAGTACTTC.